One and the same sample provided the 18 T cell receptor beta chains below, sequenced in a study of blood T cells in healthy people across ages. A J-beta primer mix and a sample-barcoded 5' primer were used in a second PCR of about 7 to 11 cycles. TCRdb reprocessed the 5' RACE reads via MiXCR and lists one record per CDR3 protein. The profile shows around 1.7 million distinct CDR3 sequences, about 28% of them singletons. The sequenced sample consisted of blood. The origin of the receptors is a woman aged 25 to 39 in good health.

This clonotype has just a few counts. The genes are TRBV7-9 and TRBJ1-1, with D tentatively TRBD1 (5 bases). In germline, CDR1 is SEHNR, CDR2 FQNEAQ (reference sequence). This CDR3 is 16 amino acids long. Trimming shortened V by 6 bases and J by 0 bases, and 17 bases separated the two germline ends. The CDR3 coding sequence is TGTGCCAGCAGAAGGGGCTGGACCTCCATGAACACTGAAGCTTTCTTT. Its translation is CASRRGWTSMNTEAFF.

Note on this clonotype: The germline gene is not matched at one end of the junction; a read error may be the cause. The rearrangement uses TRBV7-2 and TRBJ2-5; TRBD2 is a possible D gene (7 bases). Germline-derived CDR1 and CDR2 are SGHTA and FQGNSA. The CDR3 consists of 14 residues. In DNA form, the CDR3 reads TGTGCCGGCAGGACCCCGGGGGGCACGGAGACCCAGTACTTC. This codes for CAGRTPGGTETQYF.

This clonotype has just a few counts. The chain carries TRBV20-1 and TRBJ2-1; D possibly corresponds to TRBD2 (5 bases). With 1 base removed from V and 6 bases from J, the gap between germline ends came to 16 bases. The CDR3 covers 15 residues. Looked up from germline, CDR1 is DFQATT and CDR2 is SNEGSKA (reference sequence). CDR3 in amino acids: CSARGITSGANEQFF. The DNA of the CDR3 is TGCAGTGCTAGAGGGATAACTAGTGGAGCCAATGAGCAGTTCTTC.

The CDR3, as DNA: TGCGCCAGCAGCCGAACTGGAGTGGGACCCGGGGAGCTGTTTTTT. This gives the protein CASSRTGVGPGELFF. The chain couples TRBV4-1 to TRBJ2-2; TRBD1 or TRBD2 may be the D gene (5 bases each). CDR3 length equals 15 residues. Trimming cost V 4 bases and J 6 bases, with 15 bases left between them. The germline CDR1 and CDR2 sequences are MGHRA and YSYEKL.

Only a few counts were recorded for this clonotype. The genes are TRBV28 and TRBJ2-1; 7 positions match TRBD2. CDR1 and CDR2 (germline): MDHEN, SYDVKM. The CDR3 has 17 residues. The V and J ends lost 8 bases and 0 bases, in that order; junction bases with no gene match: 13. The CDR3 DNA reads TGTGCCAGCGGGGCCCCCGGTTCTAGCGGCTCCTACAATGAGCAGTTCTTC. Translated: CASGAPGSSGSYNEQFF.

This clonotype was seen at least ten times. The J gene is TRBJ2-5, the V gene TRBV9, with D possibly TRBD1 on 6 matching bases. The V gene lost 2 bases and the J gene lost 1 base, with 9 bases spanning the gap. Germline V gene sequence: CDR1 SGDLS, CDR2 YYNGEE. The CDR3 runs to 14 residues. The CDR3 nucleotides are TGTGCCAGCAGCGTCGCAGGGGTCCAAGAGACCCAGTACTTC. This codes for CASSVAGVQETQYF.

This clonotype was seen only a few times. V is TRBV18 and J is TRBJ2-3, with TRBD2 matching over 8 bases. V lost 4 bases, J lost 0 bases, and 6 bases stayed unmatched. Germline V gives CDR1 KGHSH, CDR2 LQKENI. CDR3 length equals 16 residues. The DNA of the CDR3 is TGTGCCAGCTCACAACTAACTAGCGGAAGCACAGATACGCAGTATTTT. This sequence encodes CASSQLTSGSTDTQYF.

The chain is built from TRBV5-1 and TRBJ1-5; TRBD1 matches at 8 bases. In germline, CDR1 is SGHRS, CDR2 YFSETQ. Unmatched junction bases numbered 8, after V lost 0 bases and J lost 6 bases. The CDR3 sequence is 16 residues long. CDR3 sequence reads: CASSLDPQGAGQPQHF. The DNA for the CDR3 is TGCGCCAGCAGCTTGGATCCCCAGGGGGCTGGTCAGCCCCAGCATTTT.

This clonotype has ten or more counts. The gene calls are TRBV6-5 and TRBJ1-4; unclear D gene. CDR3 size: 14 residues. V lost 11 bases and J 7 bases, leaving 20 bases between the germline ends. Per germline, CDR1 MNHEY and CDR2 SVGAGI. This CDR3 reads CASQLAAWSEKLFF. The CDR3, as DNA: TGTGCCTCACAGTTGGCCGCATGGAGTGAAAAACTGTTTTTT.

For this clonotype: A much larger clone differs from this one at a single base, so this may be a read error. The V and J genes are TRBV4-2 and TRBJ2-7; TRBD2 might be the D (5 bases). Germline lookup yields CDR1 LGHNA and CDR2 YNFKEQ. Between the trimmed V and J ends, which lost 4 bases and 2 bases, there was a span of 15 bases. This CDR3 is built from 15 residues. The CDR3 sequence: CASSPATGSPYEQYF. The CDR3 nucleotides are TGTGCCAGCAGCCCCGCAACGGGGTCACCCTACGAGCAGTACTTC.

This clonotype was counted only a few times. The chain is built from TRBV5-1 and TRBJ2-1; 8 nucleotides match TRBD2. Germline CDR1 is SGHRS and CDR2 is YFSETQ. Trimming at V came to 4 bases and at J to 6 bases, leaving 9 bases not matched to a gene. CDR3 length: 15 residues. CDR3 sequence (DNA): TGCGCCAGCAGCACCAGGACTAGCTTAGCCAATGAGCAGTTCTTC. Protein: CASSTRTSLANEQFF.

This chain connects TRBV28 to TRBJ1-5; no reliable D call. The CDR3 contains 12 residues. Germline CDR1 is MDHEN and CDR2 is SYDVKM. V was clipped by 6 bases and J by 7 bases, with 10 bases between them. The CDR3 sequence is CASRQSGQPQHF. CDR3 sequence (DNA): TGTGCCAGCAGACAAAGTGGGCAGCCCCAGCATTTT. The full variable domain, its missing parts supplied by reference TRBV28 and TRBJ1-5, is DVKVTQSSRYLVKRTGEKVFLECVQDMDHENMFWYRQDPGLGLRLIYFSYDVKMKEKGDIPEGYSVSREKKERFSLILESASTNQTSMYLCASRQSGQPQHFGDGTRLSIL.

Turning to this clonotype: Relative to the germline gene, one junction end is altered; a read error may explain this. V gene TRBV29-1 combines with J gene TRBJ2-7, with D perhaps matching TRBD1 or TRBD2 (5 bases each). Germline-derived CDR1 and CDR2 are SQVTM and ANQGSEA. This CDR3 is 13 amino acids long. The CDR3 DNA is TGCGGCGTGGGGGTATTCGGCTCCTACGAGCAGTACTTT. Protein sequence: CGVGVFGSYEQYF.

On this clonotype itself: Possible read error: a much larger clone is one base away. V is TRBV7-6 and J is TRBJ2-5; 9 bases align to TRBD1. Trimming at V came to 2 bases and at J to 11 bases, leaving 18 bases not matched to a gene. The germline CDR1 and CDR2 sequences are SGHVS and FNYEAQ. The CDR3 loop spans 17 amino acids. CDR3 nucleotides: TGTGCCAGCAGCTTAAGTCCTCCGGGACAGGGCTTTGATGAGCAGTACTTC. Its translation is CASSLSPPGQGFDEQYF.

The chain employs TRBV2 and TRBJ1-5, with a tentative D call TRBD1 (5 bases). This CDR3 contains 15 residues. Trimming cost V 7 bases and J 0 bases, with 13 bases left between them. Germline V gene sequence: CDR1 SNHLY, CDR2 FYNNEI. CDR3 residues: CASNIDSFSNQPQHF. The CDR3 coding sequence is TGTGCCAGCAATATAGACAGCTTTAGCAATCAGCCCCAGCATTTT.

This clonotype was counted a few times. The junction does not match germline at one end; this may be a read error. The gene calls are TRBV11-2 and TRBJ2-5; 9 positions match TRBD1. Near its end, the DNA agrees better with TRBJ2-7, so the J call may be wrong. Looked up from germline, CDR1 is SGHAT and CDR2 is FQNNGV. CDR3 length: 15 residues. CDR3 bases: TGTGCCATCAGCTTAGGCGCGGGACAGGGAGTCGAGCAGTACTTC. Translating gives CAISLGAGQGVEQYF.

This clonotype was counted between two and nine times. The chain recombines TRBV20-1 with TRBJ2-1; 10 positions agree with TRBD2. This CDR3 has 14 residues. V dropped 4 bases and J dropped 3; count of bases not matched to a gene: 3. Germline CDR1 DFQATT, CDR2 SNEGSKA (reference sequence). CDR3 nucleotides: TGCAGTGCTACTGCTAGCGGGGGCTACAATGAGCAGTTCTTC. Protein sequence: CSATASGGYNEQFF.

The J gene is TRBJ2-1, the V gene TRBV11-2, with TRBD2 matching over 9 bases. Germline values: CDR1 SGHAT, CDR2 FQNNGV. The CDR3 runs to 15 residues. Unmatched junction bases numbered 4, after V lost 3 bases and J lost 4 bases. The CDR3 sequence is CASSFYSGGYNEQFF. CDR3 DNA sequence: TGTGCCAGCAGCTTTTATAGCGGGGGATACAATGAGCAGTTCTTC.